One sample yielded the 16 T cell receptor beta chains listed below, sequenced in a study of CD4 T cells in relation to SARS-CoV-2 and coronaviruses. TCRdb's copy holds only in-frame clones and misses some; the assay was immunoSEQ multiplex PCR. The sample records 30,000 or so clones, 55% to 75% being singletons. CD4+ T cells from unexposed donors were obtained before the COVID-19 pandemic (2011-2018). The cells were cultured for around ten days before CD4+ T cells were isolated. Their recognized antigens are unknown. Source material: CD4+ T cells from PBMCs, cultured in vitro. All receptors come from a human donor in good health.

The chain has TRBV2 and TRBJ1-2; D gene uncertain. The V end lost 2 bases, the J end lost 2 bases, and 9 bases lay between the germline ends. The CDR3 sequence is 14 residues long. In germline, CDR1 is SNHLY, CDR2 FYNNEI. In DNA form, the CDR3 reads TGTGCCAGCAGTGAATTAGCGGGGAACTATGGCTACACCTTC. Translated: CASSELAGNYGYTF.

In its sample, this clone was seen once. The J gene is TRBJ2-5, the V gene TRBV25-1; 10 nucleotides align to TRBD2. The CDR3 sequence is 17 residues long. Trimming took 4 bases from V and 1 from J; bases not matched to a gene: 9. Germline V lookup: CDR1 MGHDK, CDR2 SYGVNS. CDR3 protein: CASSARLAGQLQETQYF. CDR3 nucleotides: TGTGCCAGCAGTGCTCGACTAGCGGGCCAACTCCAAGAGACCCAGTACTTC.

The chain has TRBV27 and TRBJ2-1, with no clear D. This CDR3 is built from 15 residues. The V gene's germline CDR1 is MNHEY and CDR2 SMNVEV (reference sequence). V shed 7 bases and J shed 5 bases, with 18 bases lying between them. This chain's CDR3 is CASTFLGNIDNEQFF. CDR3 in DNA: TGTGCCAGCACATTCCTTGGGAACATAGACAATGAGCAGTTCTTC.

The genes are TRBV6-5 and TRBJ1-3; weak D call: TRBD1 (5 bases). CDR1 and CDR2 (germline): MNHEY, SVGAGI. The CDR3 is 14 amino acids. V lost 6 bases, J lost 6 bases, and 15 bases lay in between. The CDR3 reads CASRGRENANTIYF. CDR3 bases: TGTGCCAGCAGGGGGCGGGAGAACGCAAACACCATATATTTT.

This chain links TRBV24-1 with TRBJ2-1; a possible D gene is TRBD2 (6 bases). The CDR3 consists of 15 residues. V lost 5 bases and J 10 bases, leaving 20 bases between the germline ends. Germline assignment: CDR1 KGHDR and CDR2 SFDVKD. DNA for the CDR3: TGTGCCACCAGTGCGTCGGGACTTCCTGTTTCGGAGCAGTTCTTC. Residues: CATSASGLPVSEQFF.

This clone was seen once. The chain recombines TRBV18 with TRBJ1-5; no firm D call. Trimming pared 6 bases from V and 4 bases from J, leaving 13 bases between. CDR3 length: 14 amino acids. Germline V CDR1 and CDR2: KGHSH, LQKENI. The CDR3 loop reads CASSPSGRNQPQHF. CDR3 coding DNA: TGTGCCAGCTCTCCCTCCGGGAGGAATCAGCCCCAGCATTTT.

This chain connects TRBV6-5 to TRBJ2-2; TRBD2 matches 10 bases. The junction had 8 bases not matched to a gene; V was cut back by 6 bases and J by 7 bases. Germline V lookup: CDR1 MNHEY, CDR2 SVGAGI. This CDR3 is 15 amino acids long. The chain's CDR3 is CASRGLLAGSGELFF. The CDR3 DNA follows: TGTGCCAGCAGGGGATTACTAGCGGGAAGCGGGGAGCTGTTTTTT.

The chain links TRBV5-1 to TRBJ2-5, with no clear D. Germline V gene data show CDR1 as SGHRS and CDR2 as YFSETQ. Deletions cut 0 bases from V and 5 bases from J, with 8 bases between. The CDR3 spans 13 residues. The CDR3 DNA reads as TGCGCCAGCAGCTTGGTGGGATCGGAGACCCAGTACTTC. Translating it yields CASSLVGSETQYF. Combining the CDR3 with reference TRBV5-1 and TRBJ2-5 gives the whole variable domain KAGVTQTPRYLIKTRGQQVTLSCSPISGHRSVSWYQQTPGQGLQFLFEYFSETQRNKGNFPGRFSGRQFSNSRSEMNVSTLELGDSALYLCASSLVGSETQYFGPGTRLLVL.

The chain has TRBV7-3 and TRBJ2-7, with 8 bases that match TRBD1. V lost 4 bases to trimming and J lost 2 bases; unmatched junction nucleotides: 10. The germline CDR1 and CDR2 sequences are SGHTA and FQGTGA. This CDR3 has 16 residues. The CDR3 spells CASSSQSRDRPYEQYF. As DNA, the CDR3 is TGTGCCAGCAGCTCCCAAAGCCGGGACAGGCCCTACGAGCAGTACTTC. The full variable domain, completed using reference TRBV7-3 and TRBJ2-7, is GAGVSQTPSNKVTEKGKYVELRCDPISGHTALYWYRQSLGQGPEFLIYFQGTGAADDSGLPNDRFFAVRPEGSVSTLKIQRTERGDSAVYLCASSSQSRDRPYEQYFGPGTRLTVT.

The chain is built from TRBV1 and TRBJ1-1; no check of the table's D call, TRBD1, against the DNA was made. TRBV1 is labeled a pseudogene. The CDR3 covers 19 residues. CDR3 DNA sequence: TGCACCAGCAGCCAAACCGGGACAGCCATGGGACTGTGGAGCACTGAAGCTTTCTTT. Translated: CTSSQTGTAMGLWSTEAFF.

This clone was seen only a few times. V usage is TRBV30 and J usage is TRBJ1-3; D perhaps matches TRBD1 (6 bases). The CDR3 sequence is 16 residues long. Trimming cost V 0 bases and J 1 base, with 13 bases left between them. In germline, CDR1 is GTSNPN, CDR2 SVGIG (reference sequence). CDR3 sequence (DNA): TGTGCCTGGAGTGTACTTTGGGGGGCATCTGGAAACACCATATATTTT. It is translated as CAWSVLWGASGNTIYF.

This clone has only a few counts. The genes are TRBV5-1 and TRBJ2-6; the D is unclear. The CDR3 runs 15 residues. Looked up from germline, CDR1 is SGHRS and CDR2 is YFSETQ. Trimming left V 5 bases short and J 4 bases short, with 13 bases between. For the CDR3, the DNA is TGCGCCAGCAGAGAGAACACCTGGGGGGCCAACGTCCTGACTTTC. The encoded protein is CASRENTWGANVLTF.

V is TRBV6-5 and J is TRBJ1-1; tentative D call: TRBD1 (6 bases). This CDR3 contains 14 residues. Germline lookup yields CDR1 MNHEY and CDR2 SVGAGI. The V and J ends lost 8 bases and 3 bases respectively, with 16 bases between them. The CDR3 DNA sequence: TGTGCCAGCCCCCGGACAGTAAGGGACACTGAAGCTTTCTTT. Amino acids: CASPRTVRDTEAFF.

The CDR3 is CASSFGRGYEQYF. For the CDR3, the DNA is TGTGCCAGCAGCTTTGGACGGGGCTACGAGCAGTACTTC. The chain uses TRBV2 and TRBJ2-7; D may be TRBD2 (5 bases). Germline assignment: CDR1 SNHLY and CDR2 FYNNEI. V dropped 6 bases and J dropped 3 bases, with 12 bases sitting between them. CDR3 length: 13 amino acids. Using reference TRBV2 and TRBJ2-7 for the parts outside the CDR3, the full variable domain is EPEVTQTPSHQVTQMGQEVILRCVPISNHLYFYWYRQILGQKVEFLVSFYNNEISEKSEIFDDQFSVERPDGSNFTLKIRSTKLEDSAMYFCASSFGRGYEQYFGPGTRLTVT.

This clone has only a few counts. The V and J genes are TRBV5-1 and TRBJ2-7; 9 bases agree with TRBD2. This CDR3 comprises 16 residues. The trim removed 3 bases at V and 11 bases at J, leaving 18 bases unmatched. CDR1 is SGHRS and CDR2 is YFSETQ in the germline V gene. The CDR3 protein is CASSSHPSLAGIKEYF. The CDR3 coding sequence is TGCGCCAGCAGCTCACACCCATCTCTAGCGGGGATCAAGGAGTACTTC.

The chain is built from TRBV18 and TRBJ1-2, with TRBD1 as a possible D gene (5 bases). The CDR3 has 14 residues. Germline CDR1 and CDR2: KGHSH and LQKENI. The ends were cut back, 1 base at V and 7 bases at J, with 13 bases in the middle. CDR3 loop: CASSPRGDGSGYTF. The CDR3, as DNA: TGTGCCAGCTCACCACGGGGCGATGGGAGTGGCTACACCTTC.